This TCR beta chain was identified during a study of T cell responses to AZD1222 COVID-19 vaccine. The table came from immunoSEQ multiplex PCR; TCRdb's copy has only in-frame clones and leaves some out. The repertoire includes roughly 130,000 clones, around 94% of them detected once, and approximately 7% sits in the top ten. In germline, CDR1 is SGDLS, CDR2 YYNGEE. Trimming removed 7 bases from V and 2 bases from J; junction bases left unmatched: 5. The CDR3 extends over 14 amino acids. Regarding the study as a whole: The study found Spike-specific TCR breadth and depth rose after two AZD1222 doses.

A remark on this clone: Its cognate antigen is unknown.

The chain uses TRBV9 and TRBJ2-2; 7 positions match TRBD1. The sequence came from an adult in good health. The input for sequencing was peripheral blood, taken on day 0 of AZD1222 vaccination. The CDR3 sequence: CASARDRNTGELFF. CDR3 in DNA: TGTGCCAGCGCAAGGGACAGAAACACCGGGGAGCTGTTTTTT.